Presented here are 25 T cell receptor beta chains from one specimen sequenced in a study of OX40 agonist ivuxolimab in advanced cancers. The repertoire was sequenced with immunoSEQ multiplex PCR; TCRdb's copy has only in-frame clones and lacks some. Found here are 82,000 or so clones, approximately 85% of them singletons; the top ten hold roughly 2.5%. The sequenced sample was CD4+ or CD8+ T cells sorted from blood, obtained in a trial of the OX40 agonist ivuxolimab. The receptor set was obtained from an adult with an advanced solid tumor such as melanoma, head and neck, liver or kidney cancer.

There are a few counts of this clone. This chain joins TRBV6-4 and TRBJ2-3, with 7 nucleotides matching TRBD2. Trimming took 7 bases from V and 2 from J; bases not matched to a gene: 12. Germline V gives CDR1 MRHNA, CDR2 SNTAGT. The CDR3 spans 16 residues. In nucleotides, the CDR3 is TGTGCCAGCATTGCGGATGAGCGGGGTTACACAGATACGCAGTATTTT. Its translation is CASIADERGYTDTQYF.

The chain links TRBV5-1 to TRBJ1-3; 7 nucleotides match TRBD1. Looked up from germline, CDR1 is SGHRS and CDR2 is YFSETQ. V shed 4 bases and J 0 bases; nucleotides not matched to a gene: 7. The CDR3 runs 16 residues. The CDR3 region has the DNA TGCGCCAGCAGCGGAGGAGGGACAGACTCTGGAAACACCATATATTTT. Amino acid sequence: CASSGGGTDSGNTIYF.

V is TRBV12-5 and J is TRBJ1-2; 8 bases are a match to TRBD1. This CDR3 contains 16 residues. CDR1 and CDR2 from the germline V gene are LGHNT and FRNRAP. J lost 0 bases, V lost 0 bases, and 3 bases had no gene match. CDR3 DNA sequence: TGTGCTAGTGGTTTGGTCACAGGGGGTACTAACTATGGCTACACCTTC. Translating gives CASGLVTGGTNYGYTF.

The chain recombines TRBV9 with TRBJ1-1; D gene uncertain. The CDR3 is 15 residues long. The V end lost 0 bases, the J end lost 3 bases, and 12 bases lay between the germline ends. CDR1 is SGDLS, CDR2 YYNGEE, per germline. This chain's CDR3 is CASSVEGWRDTEAFF. The CDR3 region has the DNA TGTGCCAGCAGCGTAGAAGGGTGGCGTGACACTGAAGCTTTCTTT.

This sequence joins TRBV12-2 and TRBJ1-6; the table assigns TRBD1, which was not confirmed against the DNA. TRBV12-2 is a known pseudogene. The CDR3 covers 18 residues. CDR3 residues: CASRYLYREGSYNSPLHF. Here the CDR3 DNA reads TGTGCAAGTCGCTACCTGTACAGGGAAGGGTCCTATAATTCACCCCTCCACTTT.

V gene TRBV30 combines with J gene TRBJ2-1; TRBD1 matches at 7 bases. Germline CDR1 GTSNPN, CDR2 SVGIG (reference sequence). V dropped 8 bases and J dropped 2; count of bases not matched to a gene: 6. The CDR3 totals 13 residues. This CDR3 is CAGRQGAYNEQFF. In nucleotides, the CDR3 is TGTGCCGGTCGGCAGGGGGCCTACAATGAGCAGTTCTTC. The full variable domain, completed using reference TRBV30 and TRBJ2-1, is SQTIHQWPATLVQPVGSPLSLECTVEGTSNPNLYWYRQAAGRGLQLLFYSVGIGQISSEVPQNLSASRPQDRQFILSSKKLLLSDSGFYLCAGRQGAYNEQFFGPGTRLTVL.

The CDR3 region is CASSLAKGITADTQYF. The CDR3 DNA is TGCGCCAGCAGCTTGGCCAAGGGTATTACAGCAGATACGCAGTATTTT. The chain combines TRBV5-1 with TRBJ2-3; D not resolved. The CDR3 contains 16 residues. Between the trimmed V and J ends, which lost 0 bases and 4 bases, there was a span of 15 bases. Germline-derived CDR1 and CDR2 are SGHRS and YFSETQ.

The genes are TRBV10-3 and TRBJ1-2; D is possibly TRBD1 (6 bases). This CDR3 spans 14 amino acids. Trimming pared 4 bases from V and 2 bases from J, leaving 11 bases between. Per germline, CDR1 ENHRY and CDR2 SYGVKD. CDR3 loop: CAISAAGENYGYTF. The CDR3, as DNA: TGTGCCATCAGTGCCGCAGGGGAAAACTATGGCTACACCTTC.

The chain uses TRBV6-1 and TRBJ2-5, with D hard to call. The CDR3 is 13 residues long. V lost 6 bases, J lost 1 base, and 9 bases lay in between. Germline V CDR1 and CDR2: MNHNS, SASEGT. CDR3 nucleotides: TGTGCCAGCAGAGGTCAGGTCCAAGAGACCCAGTACTTC. Protein: CASRGQVQETQYF.

The rearrangement links TRBV6-1 to TRBJ1-1, with TRBD1 as a possible D gene (6 bases). Germline V gives CDR1 MNHNS, CDR2 SASEGT. Trimming removed 4 bases from V and 5 bases from J, with 17 bases in between. This CDR3 has 15 residues. CDR3 residues: CASSAEGGRGTEAFF. As DNA, the CDR3 is TGTGCCAGCAGTGCCGAGGGGGGCAGGGGAACTGAAGCTTTCTTT.

The V call is TRBV5-5, the J call TRBJ1-5; unclear D gene. The CDR3 extends over 16 amino acids. V was shortened by 4 bases and J by 3 bases, with 17 bases between the two germline ends. Per germline, CDR1 SGHKS and CDR2 YYEKEE (reference sequence). In DNA form, the CDR3 reads TGTGCCAGCAGCCCCTACCCTCCGGAGCACAATCAGCCCCAGCATTTT. This gives the protein CASSPYPPEHNQPQHF.

The CDR3 region has the DNA TGTGCCAGTAGTATTGGCCAGGGGGCCTACGAGCAGTACTTC. Translated: CASSIGQGAYEQYF. V gene TRBV19 combines with J gene TRBJ2-7; 7 bases are a match to TRBD1. The V gene end was trimmed by 3 bases and the J gene end by 2 bases; junction bases not matched to a gene: 4. This CDR3 contains 14 residues. The V gene's germline CDR1 is LNHDA and CDR2 SQIVND (reference sequence).

J is TRBJ2-5 and V is TRBV7-9, with D possibly being TRBD1 or TRBD2 (6 bases each). This CDR3 comprises 14 residues. V was clipped by 5 bases and J by 5 bases, with 15 bases between them. Germline V gene data show CDR1 as SEHNR and CDR2 as FQNEAQ (reference sequence). CDR3 DNA: TGTGCCAGCAGCCCGGAGGGGGGCTGGGAGACCCAGTACTTC. Amino acid sequence: CASSPEGGWETQYF.

This rearrangement joins TRBV5-6 to TRBJ2-1, with 15 bases fitting TRBD2. The CDR3 contains 18 residues. The trim removed 2 bases at V and 9 bases at J, leaving 12 bases unmatched. CDR1 is SGHDT, CDR2 YYEEEE, per germline. CDR3 protein: CASSFDIDPGLAGGEQFF. The CDR3 bases are TGTGCCAGCAGCTTCGATATAGACCCGGGACTAGCGGGGGGTGAGCAGTTCTTC.

The CDR3 DNA reads TGTGCCAGCAGCGTAGACACCCTGAACACTGAAGCTTTCTTT. As protein: CASSVDTLNTEAFF. The chain recombines TRBV9 with TRBJ1-1; D call uncertain. CDR1 and CDR2 (germline): SGDLS, YYNGEE. The length of the CDR3 is 14 residues. Trimming took off 0 bases at V and 0 bases at J, with 6 bases between the two ends.

The V gene is TRBV28, the J gene TRBJ1-4; D remains unclear. Germline V CDR1 and CDR2: MDHEN, SYDVKM. V was trimmed by 7 bases and J by 3 bases, leaving 12 bases between them. The CDR3 covers 14 residues. The CDR3 sequence: CASKIPTSNEKLFF. The CDR3 DNA reads TGTGCCAGCAAAATCCCCACGTCTAATGAAAAACTGTTTTTT.

The chain couples TRBV11-2 to TRBJ2-3; 8 bases map to TRBD1. Looked up from germline, CDR1 is SGHAT and CDR2 is FQNNGV. The trim removed 2 bases at V and 5 bases at J, leaving 9 bases unmatched. The CDR3 contains 16 residues. The CDR3 loop reads CASSLQPGQEKDTQYF. CDR3 in DNA: TGTGCCAGCAGCTTACAACCGGGACAGGAAAAAGATACGCAGTATTTT.

The genes are TRBV5-1 and TRBJ2-7; either TRBD1 or TRBD2 may fit D (5 bases each). Germline lookup yields CDR1 SGHRS and CDR2 YFSETQ. The CDR3 is 14 residues long. V gave up 0 bases and J gave up 7 bases, with 14 bases separating them. The DNA of the CDR3 is TGCGCCAGCAGCTTGGGAGAAGAGGGGAGAGAGCAGTACTTC. The encoded protein is CASSLGEEGREQYF.

The chain recombines TRBV27 with TRBJ1-2; D not certain. The CDR3 has 12 amino acids. Germline assignment: CDR1 MNHEY and CDR2 SMNVEV (reference sequence). V lost 7 bases and J lost 5, with 11 bases in between. CDR3 nucleotide sequence: TGTGCCAGCACCACATCGGGGTATGGCTACACCTTC. Translating gives CASTTSGYGYTF.

This clone appeared a single time. The V and J genes are TRBV6-6 and TRBJ2-5, with 9 bases fitting TRBD2. CDR1 and CDR2 from the germline V gene are MNHNY and SVGAGI (reference sequence). With V trimmed by 5 bases and J by 6 bases, 10 bases remained unmatched. The CDR3 totals 15 residues. As DNA, the CDR3 is TGTGCCAGCAGTCGTTCAGGAGCGGGGGGACAGACCCAGTACTTC. Protein sequence: CASSRSGAGGQTQYF.

V usage is TRBV2 and J usage is TRBJ2-2; the match to TRBD1 covers 10 bases. CDR1 SNHLY and CDR2 FYNNEI come from the germline V gene. V gave up 8 bases and J gave up 6 bases; unmatched junction bases: 9. The CDR3 has 15 amino acids. The CDR3 region is CASHTRGQGSGELFF. In DNA form, the CDR3 reads TGTGCCAGCCATACAAGGGGACAGGGGTCCGGGGAGCTGTTTTTT. The full variable domain, in which reference TRBV2 and TRBJ2-2 provide the parts outside the CDR3, is EPEVTQTPSHQVTQMGQEVILRCVPISNHLYFYWYRQILGQKVEFLVSFYNNEISEKSEIFDDQFSVERPDGSNFTLKIRSTKLEDSAMYFCASHTRGQGSGELFFGEGSRLTVL.

The genes are TRBV27 and TRBJ2-3, with a tentative D call TRBD1 (6 bases). V was pared by 10 bases and J by 2 bases, with 16 bases between. The CDR3 contains 14 residues. Germline CDR1 MNHEY, CDR2 SMNVEV (reference sequence). The CDR3 bases are TGTGCCACGGCAATGGGGGCGGCCACAGATACGCAGTATTTT. This translates into CATAMGAATDTQYF.

As concerns this clone: Other DNA sequences in this specimen translate into the identical CDR3. The gene calls are TRBV7-3 and TRBJ1-1; D might be TRBD1 (5 bases). Trimming stripped 0 bases from V and 1 base from J, with 6 bases between. The V gene's germline CDR1 is SGHTA and CDR2 FQGTGA. This CDR3 has 14 residues. In nucleotides, the CDR3 is TGTGCCAGCAGCTTAACGGGGGGGAACACTGAAGCTTTCTTT. Residues: CASSLTGGNTEAFF.

This clone has only one observation. The chain uses TRBV21-1 and TRBJ2-7; TRBD1 is taken as the D call from the table, unchecked against the DNA. TRBV21-1 is labeled a pseudogene. The CDR3 runs 18 residues. CDR3 nucleotide sequence: TGTGCCAGCAGCGCGGGTTTGAGGGGGTACAGGGGCGGCCACGAGCAGTACTTC. As protein: CASSAGLRGYRGGHEQYF.

The CDR3 reads CASSLTPDSWDTQYF. The CDR3 DNA reads TGTGCCAGCAGCTTAACGCCTGACTCGTGGGATACGCAGTATTTT. The chain recombines TRBV7-3 with TRBJ2-3; no firm D call. V shed 0 bases and J shed 6 bases, with 13 bases lying between them. The length of the CDR3 is 15 residues. Germline V gene sequence: CDR1 SGHTA, CDR2 FQGTGA.